This T cell receptor beta chain derives from a study of cytomegalovirus exposure and HLA in healthy donors. Across the study: One earlier analysis, a look at some 180 million T cells, found more than 100 million unique TCR beta sequences. Of the donors genotyped, a few hundred in all, less than 90% fell in the Caucasian-associated ancestry cluster.

Germline-derived CDR1 and CDR2 are MGHRA and YSYEKL. The trim removed 3 bases at V and 6 bases at J, leaving 4 bases unmatched. There are 15 residues in the CDR3. Findings and caveats of the study: CMV serostatus was the only recorded immune exposure for donors.

With 60 Vbeta and 13 Jbeta primers, the PCR was carried out. This table comes from immunoSEQ multiplex PCR, and its TCRdb copy is limited to in-frame clones, with some not included. Of some 190,000 clones listed, 70% to 85% are singletons. Remarks on this clone: The antigen is undetermined.

The rearrangement joins TRBV4-1 to TRBJ1-5, with 11 positions matching TRBD1. The TCR was taken from a man aged 35-49 years in good health and CMV-seropositive. Sequenced input: PBMCs. The CDR3 protein is CASSQTGTGGQPQHF. The CDR3 bases are TGCGCCAGCAGCCAGACCGGGACAGGGGGTCAGCCCCAGCATTTT.